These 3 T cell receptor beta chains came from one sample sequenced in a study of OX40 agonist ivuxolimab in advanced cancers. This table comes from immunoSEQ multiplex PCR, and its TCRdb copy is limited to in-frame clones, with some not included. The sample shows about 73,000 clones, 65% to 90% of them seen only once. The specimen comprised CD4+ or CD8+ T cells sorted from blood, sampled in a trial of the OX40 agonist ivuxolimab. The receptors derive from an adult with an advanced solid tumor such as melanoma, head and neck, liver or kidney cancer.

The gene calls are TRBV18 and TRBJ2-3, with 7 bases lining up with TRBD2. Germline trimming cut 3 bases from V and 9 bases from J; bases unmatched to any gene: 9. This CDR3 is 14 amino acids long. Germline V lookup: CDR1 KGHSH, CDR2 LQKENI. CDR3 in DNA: TGTGCCAGCTCACCGAGGGAGGGTGACGGCACGCAGTATTTT. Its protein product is CASSPREGDGTQYF.

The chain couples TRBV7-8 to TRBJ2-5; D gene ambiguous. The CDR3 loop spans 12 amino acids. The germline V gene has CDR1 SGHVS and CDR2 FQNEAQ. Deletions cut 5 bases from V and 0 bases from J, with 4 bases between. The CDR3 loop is CASSKYQETQYF. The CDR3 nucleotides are TGTGCCAGCAGCAAGTACCAAGAGACCCAGTACTTC.

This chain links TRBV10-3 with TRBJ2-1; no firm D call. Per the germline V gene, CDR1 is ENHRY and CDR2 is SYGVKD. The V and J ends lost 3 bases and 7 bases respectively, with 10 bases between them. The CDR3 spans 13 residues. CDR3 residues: CAISDAQTNEQFF. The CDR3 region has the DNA TGTGCCATCAGTGACGCGCAGACAAATGAGCAGTTCTTC.